This record covers a single T cell receptor beta chain. The repertoire was sequenced with immunoSEQ multiplex PCR; TCRdb's copy has only in-frame clones and lacks some. This table holds roughly 700,000 clones, around 90% found once. The data stem from a study of blood T cell repertoires in COVID-19. Germline CDR1 is SGHTA and CDR2 is FQGNSA. The J segment lost 3 bases and the V segment lost 6 bases, leaving 9 bases of the junction unmatched. There are 16 residues in the CDR3. The sample taken for sequencing was peripheral blood. The chain recombines TRBV7-2 with TRBJ2-3, with 10 bases that match TRBD2. The TCR sequence derives from a woman under 30 with acute or convalescent COVID-19. CDR3 coding DNA: TGTGCCAGCAGATCTAGCGGGGGACGACTTACAGATACGCAGTATTTT. Translating it yields CASRSSGGRLTDTQYF.